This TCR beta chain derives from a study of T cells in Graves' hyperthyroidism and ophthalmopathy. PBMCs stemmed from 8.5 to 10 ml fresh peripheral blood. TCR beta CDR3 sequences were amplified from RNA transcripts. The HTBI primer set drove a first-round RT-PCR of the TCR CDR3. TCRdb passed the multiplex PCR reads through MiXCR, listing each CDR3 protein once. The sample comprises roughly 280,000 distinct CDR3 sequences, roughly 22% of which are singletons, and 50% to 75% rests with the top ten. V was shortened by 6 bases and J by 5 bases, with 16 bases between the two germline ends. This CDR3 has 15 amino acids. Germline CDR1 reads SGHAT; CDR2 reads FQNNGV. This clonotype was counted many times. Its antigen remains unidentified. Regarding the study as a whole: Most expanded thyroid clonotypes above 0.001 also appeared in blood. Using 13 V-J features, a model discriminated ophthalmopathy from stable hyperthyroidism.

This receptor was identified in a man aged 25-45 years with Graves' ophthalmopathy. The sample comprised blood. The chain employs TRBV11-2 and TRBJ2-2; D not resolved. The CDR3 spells CASRLVGSRTGELFF. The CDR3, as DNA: TGTGCCAGCAGGCTAGTAGGGTCTAGGACCGGGGAGCTGTTTTTT.